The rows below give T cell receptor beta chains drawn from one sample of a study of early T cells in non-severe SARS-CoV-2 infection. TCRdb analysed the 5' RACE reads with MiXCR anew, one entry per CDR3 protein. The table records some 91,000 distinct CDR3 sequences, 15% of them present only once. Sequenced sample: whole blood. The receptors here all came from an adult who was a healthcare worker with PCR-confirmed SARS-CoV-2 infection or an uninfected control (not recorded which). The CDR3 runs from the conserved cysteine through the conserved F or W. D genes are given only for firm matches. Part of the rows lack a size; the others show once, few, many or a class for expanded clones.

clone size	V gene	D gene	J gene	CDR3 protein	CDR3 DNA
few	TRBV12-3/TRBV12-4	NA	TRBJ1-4	CASSPRRATNEKLFF	TGTGCCAGCAGTCCGAGACGGGCAACTAATGAAAAACTGTTTTTT
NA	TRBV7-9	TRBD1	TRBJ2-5	CASSLGTGTGAPRKTQYF	TGTGCCAGCAGCTTAGGAACCGGGACAGGGGCTCCTAGGAAGACCCAGTACTTC
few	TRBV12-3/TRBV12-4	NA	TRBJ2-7	CASSPGTLQYEQYF	TGTGCCAGCAGCCCCGGGACACTCCAATACGAGCAGTACTTC
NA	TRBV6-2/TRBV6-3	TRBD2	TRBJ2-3	CASSPIAGVSIGTDTQYF	TGTGCCAGCAGTCCCATAGCGGGAGTGTCGATCGGCACAGATACGCAGTATTTT
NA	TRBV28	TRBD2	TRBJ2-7	CASSLSGRTISYEQYF	TGTGCCAGCAGTCTGAGCGGGAGAACAATTTCCTACGAGCAGTACTTC
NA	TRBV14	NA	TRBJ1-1	CASSHSGFWGPNTEAFF	TGTGCCAGCAGCCATAGTGGCTTTTGGGGGCCCAACACTGAAGCTTTCTTT
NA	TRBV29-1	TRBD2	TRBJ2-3	CSVWPRLAVGDTQYF	TGCAGCGTCTGGCCTCGACTAGCGGTTGGAGATACGCAGTATTTT
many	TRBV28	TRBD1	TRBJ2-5	CASTGQGVEETQYF	TGTGCCAGCACCGGACAGGGGGTTGAAGAGACCCAGTACTTC
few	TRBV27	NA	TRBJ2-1	CAVRNTYNEQFF	TGTGCAGTCCGCAATACCTACAATGAGCAGTTCTTC
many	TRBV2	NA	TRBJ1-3	CASSEWAGNTIYF	TGTGCCAGCAGTGAATGGGCTGGAAACACCATATATTTT
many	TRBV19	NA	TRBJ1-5	CASKVAGFGNQPQHF	TGTGCCAGTAAGGTCGCAGGGTTTGGGAATCAGCCCCAGCATTTT
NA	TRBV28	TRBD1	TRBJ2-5	CASSPDRVGSGTQYF	TGTGCCAGCAGTCCAGACAGGGTCGGATCAGGGACCCAGTACTTC
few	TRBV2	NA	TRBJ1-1	CASRSGISGTEAFF	TGTGCCAGCAGATCCGGGATCAGCGGCACTGAAGCTTTCTTT
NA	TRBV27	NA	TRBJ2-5	CASSVLAQETQYF	TGTGCCAGCAGTGTTCTTGCGCAGGAGACCCAGTACTTC
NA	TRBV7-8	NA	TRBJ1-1	CASSLFGGTEAFF	TGTGCCAGCAGCTTGTTTGGGGGAACTGAAGCTTTCTTT
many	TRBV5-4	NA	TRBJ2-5	CAYRTEFQETQYF	TGTGCCTATAGGACGGAGTTTCAAGAGACCCAGTACTTC
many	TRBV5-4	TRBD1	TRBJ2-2	CASSLEGQGAGGELFF	TGTGCCAGCAGCTTGGAGGGACAGGGGGCCGGCGGGGAGCTGTTTTTT
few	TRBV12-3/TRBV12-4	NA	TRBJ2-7	CASSYGIYEQYF	TGTGCCAGCAGTTACGGGATCTACGAGCAGTACTTC
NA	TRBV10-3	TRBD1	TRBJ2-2	CAISRQGANTGELFF	TGTGCCATCAGCCGACAGGGGGCGAACACCGGGGAGCTGTTTTTT
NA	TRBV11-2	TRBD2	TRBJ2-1	CASSLTRTSGGSYNEQFF	TGTGCCAGCAGCTTAACGAGGACTAGCGGGGGGTCCTACAATGAGCAGTTCTTC
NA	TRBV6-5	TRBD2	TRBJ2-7	CASRRGLATTEQYF	TGTGCCAGCAGGAGGGGACTAGCGACAACCGAGCAGTACTTC
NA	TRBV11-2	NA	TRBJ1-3	CASSLLRHQNTIYF	TGTGCCAGCAGCTTACTGAGGCACCAGAACACCATATATTTT
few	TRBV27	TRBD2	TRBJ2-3	CASSLISSAGTDTQYF	TGTGCCAGCAGTTTAATCTCGTCAGCGGGAACAGATACGCAGTATTTT
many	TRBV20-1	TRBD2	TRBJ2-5	CSARAPSGAGTQYF	TGCAGTGCTAGAGCCCCGAGCGGGGCGGGGACCCAGTACTTC